These 32 T cell receptor beta chains share one sample of origin, sequenced in a study of T-cell reconstitution after alpha-beta-depleted transplantation in children (TCRdb year 2016). Library preparation was by PCR. Reads for this sample came from an Illumina HiSeq 2500. TCR libraries were prepared with molecular barcoding, using unique molecular identifiers to normalize TCRbeta repertoire quantification. TCRdb's own reprocessing of the public reads used fastp at Q25 and MiXCR and kept productive beta chains. Each CDR3 protein gets just one entry, which takes the most common genes and DNA from the rows behind it. Here the sample has hundreds of thousands of distinct CDR3 sequences; about 11% occur a single time. The biggest ten clones account for about 2.4% of the sample. The starting material was PBMCs from the stem cell graft donor, obtained from the stem cell graft. All receptors come from a human donor who donated a stem cell graft to a child with acute lymphoblastic leukemia.

This clonotype has ten or more counts. The V call is TRBV7-2, the J call TRBJ2-7; 7 bases align to TRBD2. Per the germline V gene, CDR1 is SGHTA and CDR2 is FQGNSA. This CDR3 has 12 residues. J was trimmed by 10 bases and V by 4 bases; bases with no gene match: 7. This CDR3 reads CASSSITSEQYF. In DNA form, the CDR3 reads TGTGCCAGCAGCTCGATTACTAGCGAACAGTACTTC. Together with reference TRBV7-2 and TRBJ2-7, the CDR3 gives the full variable domain: GAGVSQSPSNKVTEKGKDVELRCDPISGHTALYWYRQSLGQGLEFLIYFQGNSAPDKSGLPSDRFSAERTGGSVSTLTIQRTQQEDSAVYLCASSSITSEQYFGPGTRLTVT.

This clonotype has ten or more counts. In DNA form, the CDR3 reads TGCGCCAGCAGCTTGGTTCCGGATAACTACGAGCAGTACTTC. Residues: CASSLVPDNYEQYF. The chain recombines TRBV5-1 with TRBJ2-7, with D unresolved. V was shortened by 0 bases and J by 3 bases, with 10 bases between the two germline ends. Germline V gives CDR1 SGHRS, CDR2 YFSETQ. The CDR3 consists of 14 residues.

This clonotype was recorded at least ten times. This rearrangement joins TRBV29-1 to TRBJ2-1; 11 bases match TRBD2. J gave up 2 bases and V 3 bases, and 0 bases lay outside the gene matches. Germline CDR1 reads SQVTM; CDR2 reads ANQGSEA. The CDR3 spans 14 residues. CDR3 protein: CSVDSGRAYNEQFF. The DNA for the CDR3 is TGCAGCGTTGATAGCGGGAGGGCCTACAATGAGCAGTTCTTC.

About this clonotype itself: A read error may explain this, as a much larger clone is one base away. The gene calls are TRBV20-1 and TRBJ1-1, with D uncertain. The germline V gene has CDR1 DFQATT and CDR2 SNEGSKA (reference sequence). V was cut by 5 bases and J by 1 base, with 11 bases left in between. The CDR3 has 13 amino acids. CDR3 sequence: CSAQQLANTEAFF. The CDR3 DNA reads TGCAGTGCTCAACAGCTAGCGAACACTGAAGCTTTCTTT.

This clonotype was picked up a small number of times. V is TRBV19 and J is TRBJ1-5, with D tentatively TRBD1 (5 bases). The CDR3 has 17 amino acids. Germline V lookup: CDR1 LNHDA, CDR2 SQIVND (reference sequence). Trimming shortened V by 7 bases and J by 0 bases, and 19 bases separated the two germline ends. The CDR3 here is CASMGPPKGYSNQPQHF. For the CDR3, the DNA is TGTGCCAGTATGGGGCCACCTAAGGGCTATAGCAATCAGCCCCAGCATTTT.

This clonotype was observed many times. This chain uses TRBV5-1 with TRBJ1-1; possibly TRBD1 for D (6 bases). The CDR3 consists of 14 residues. From germline, CDR1 is SGHRS and CDR2 YFSETQ. Trimming pared 4 bases from V and 0 bases from J, leaving 10 bases between. The CDR3 loop is CASSPGHLNTEAFF. CDR3 coding DNA: TGCGCCAGCAGCCCGGGACACCTGAACACTGAAGCTTTCTTT.

This clonotype was counted many times. V is TRBV4-2 and J is TRBJ2-3; D gene ambiguous. This CDR3 is built from 14 residues. CDR1 and CDR2 from the germline V gene are LGHNA and YNFKEQ. The germline V and J ends were trimmed by 0 bases and 6 bases, with 10 bases remaining between them. The CDR3 loop is CASSQDPLADTQYF. The CDR3 DNA follows: TGTGCCAGCAGCCAAGACCCCCTGGCCGATACGCAGTATTTT.

In this sample, this clonotype turned up a few times. The chain joins TRBV7-2 to TRBJ2-3; no reliable D call. The germline CDR1 and CDR2 sequences are SGHTA and FQGNSA. The CDR3 has 12 residues. The V end lost 5 bases, the J end lost 11 bases, and 14 bases lay between the germline ends. This CDR3 is CASSHTTKVQYF. Here the CDR3 DNA reads TGTGCCAGCAGCCATACGACCAAGGTGCAGTATTTT.

This clonotype was picked up many times. V usage is TRBV2 and J usage is TRBJ2-7, with TRBD2 as a possible D gene (6 bases). The CDR3 contains 13 residues. Trimming removed 5 bases at V and 6 bases at J, with 14 bases between. Germline loops: CDR1 SNHLY, CDR2 FYNNEI. The DNA of the CDR3 is TGTGCCAGCAGTCCGATGGGGGACTGCGAGCAGTACTTC. Translated, it gives CASSPMGDCEQYF. The variable domain in full, with the rest retrieved from reference TRBV2 and TRBJ2-7, is EPEVTQTPSHQVTQMGQEVILRCVPISNHLYFYWYRQILGQKVEFLVSFYNNEISEKSEIFDDQFSVERPDGSNFTLKIRSTKLEDSAMYFCASSPMGDCEQYFGPGTRLTVT.

A few counts support this clonotype. This chain connects TRBV20-1 to TRBJ1-1; D might be TRBD1 (6 bases). Per the germline V gene, CDR1 is DFQATT and CDR2 is SNEGSKA (reference sequence). Trimming took 1 base from V and 1 from J, leaving 13 bases between them. CDR3 length: 15 amino acids. The chain's CDR3 is CSARGGASENTEAFF. DNA of the CDR3: TGCAGTGCTAGAGGGGGGGCCTCTGAGAACACTGAAGCTTTCTTT.

The chain carries TRBV13 and TRBJ2-2; D is perhaps TRBD2 (5 bases). Germline CDR1 is PRHDT and CDR2 is FYEKMQ (reference sequence). This CDR3 contains 15 residues. V lost 0 bases and J lost 1, with 6 bases in between. The CDR3 sequence: CASSLGGVNTGELFF. DNA for the CDR3: TGTGCCAGCAGCTTAGGCGGGGTGAACACCGGGGAGCTGTTTTTT.

This clonotype was counted a few times. The chain links TRBV19 to TRBJ2-4; tentatively, D is TRBD1 or TRBD2 (5 bases each). Between the trimmed V and J ends, which lost 5 bases and 0 bases, there was a span of 11 bases. Germline CDR1 LNHDA, CDR2 SQIVND (reference sequence). This CDR3 spans 15 amino acids. The CDR3 nucleotides are TGTGCCAGTAGTGGGACGGATTTAGCCAAAAACATTCAGTACTTC. Residues: CASSGTDLAKNIQYF.

This clonotype was seen once. It may be a read error: a sequence one base away is much more abundant. The chain carries TRBV20-1 and TRBJ2-5; tentatively, D is TRBD2 (5 bases). Germline V gene data show CDR1 as DFQATT and CDR2 as SNEGSKA (reference sequence). The CDR3 covers 11 residues. CDR3 region: CGASPKETQYF. The CDR3 DNA reads TGCGGTGCTAGCCCTAAGGAGACCCAGTACTTC.

This clonotype was detected ten times or more. V and J are TRBV20-1 and TRBJ1-6; possibly TRBD1 for D (6 bases). With 6 bases removed from V and 10 bases from J, the gap between germline ends came to 22 bases. The CDR3 extends over 15 amino acids. Germline CDR1 DFQATT, CDR2 SNEGSKA (reference sequence). Here the CDR3 DNA reads TGCAGTGCCTCGTCCTGGGAAACAGGGCGATCACCCCTCCACTTT. The encoded protein is CSASSWETGRSPLHF.

This clonotype was found many times. This chain links TRBV7-9 with TRBJ2-4; 7 bases are shared with TRBD1. Germline CDR1 reads SEHNR; CDR2 reads FQNEAQ (reference sequence). Trimming at V came to 5 bases and at J to 2 bases, leaving 6 bases not matched to a gene. The length of the CDR3 is 15 residues. The CDR3 region is CASSRETGSKNIQYF. In DNA form, the CDR3 reads TGTGCCAGCAGCCGTGAGACAGGGTCCAAAAACATTCAGTACTTC.

This clonotype has ten or more counts. The chain joins TRBV29-1 to TRBJ1-2; D not certain. Germline CDR1 SQVTM, CDR2 ANQGSEA. The CDR3 totals 11 residues. V dropped 0 bases and J dropped 8 bases, with 7 bases sitting between them. The CDR3 DNA reads as TGCAGCGTTGAAGAACGTGAAGGCTACACCTTC. Translated: CSVEEREGYTF. Full variable domain (missing parts from reference TRBV29-1 and TRBJ1-2): SAVISQKPSRDICQRGTSLTIQCQVDSQVTMMFWYRQQPGQSLTLIATANQGSEATYESGFVIDKFPISRPNLTFSTLTVSNMSPEDSSIYLCSVEEREGYTFGSGTRLTVV.

This clonotype occurred many times. The chain has TRBV6-5 and TRBJ2-1; 11 nucleotides match TRBD2. V gave up 4 bases and J gave up 1 base; unmatched junction bases: 3. The germline V gene encodes CDR1 MNHEY and CDR2 SVGAGI. The CDR3 is 16 amino acids. In DNA form, the CDR3 reads TGTGCCAGCAGTTCCGGGACTAGCGGTTCCTACAATGAGCAGTTCTTC. As protein: CASSSGTSGSYNEQFF.

In its sample, this clonotype was seen many times. The chain links TRBV11-2 to TRBJ2-1; D not resolved. The CDR3 has 15 amino acids. Trimming removed 7 bases at V and 4 bases at J, with 17 bases between. Germline CDR1 is SGHAT and CDR2 is FQNNGV. CDR3 sequence reads: CASNDLSRAYNEQFF. The CDR3 DNA sequence: TGTGCCAGCAACGATCTTAGCCGTGCTTACAATGAGCAGTTCTTC.

In its sample, this clonotype was seen many times. This chain uses TRBV27 with TRBJ2-5; D may correspond to TRBD1 or TRBD2 (6 bases each). This CDR3 spans 13 amino acids. V lost 4 bases to trimming and J lost 3 bases, with 9 bases between them. Germline V gene sequence: CDR1 MNHEY, CDR2 SMNVEV (reference sequence). For the CDR3, the DNA is TGTGCCAGCAGTTGGAGGGGGGAAGAGACCCAGTACTTC. Translation gives CASSWRGEETQYF.

This clonotype was seen many times. The rearrangement uses TRBV3-1 and TRBJ2-3, with TRBD1 as a possible D gene (5 bases). The length of the CDR3 is 15 residues. Germline V CDR1 and CDR2: LGHDT, YNNKEL (reference sequence). Trimming took off 1 base at V and 2 bases at J, with 10 bases between the two ends. CDR3 nucleotide sequence: TGTGCCAGCAGCCAAGGAGACAGAGCCACAGATACGCAGTATTTT. Its translation is CASSQGDRATDTQYF.

This clonotype was picked up many times. The chain combines TRBV21-1 with TRBJ2-1; the table's D gene call, TRBD1, was not cross checked with the DNA. TRBV21-1 is marked as a pseudogene. The CDR3 runs to 16 residues. CDR3: CASSSRRAGSYNEQFF. DNA of the CDR3: TGTGCCAGCAGCTCCAGGCGGGCTGGCTCCTACAATGAGCAGTTCTTC.

This clonotype was seen ten or more times. The V call is TRBV7-2, the J call TRBJ2-1; TRBD1 matches 9 bases. This CDR3 region has 14 residues. Germline V gives CDR1 SGHTA, CDR2 FQGNSA. Trimming removed 5 bases from V and 4 bases from J; junction bases left unmatched: 3. In nucleotides, the CDR3 is TGTGCCAGCAGCCCGGGGACAGGGTACAATGAGCAGTTCTTC. This gives the protein CASSPGTGYNEQFF. Using reference TRBV7-2 and TRBJ2-1 for the parts outside the CDR3, the full variable domain is GAGVSQSPSNKVTEKGKDVELRCDPISGHTALYWYRQSLGQGLEFLIYFQGNSAPDKSGLPSDRFSAERTGGSVSTLTIQRTQQEDSAVYLCASSPGTGYNEQFFGPGTRLTVL.

Ten or more counts support this clonotype. The chain joins TRBV20-1 to TRBJ1-5; D is undetermined. There are 16 residues in the CDR3. Germline CDR1 reads DFQATT; CDR2 reads SNEGSKA (reference sequence). Trimming stripped 6 bases from V and 0 bases from J, with 18 bases between. The CDR3 nucleotides read TGCAGTGCGGTCAAACTGAACATATATAGCAATCAGCCCCAGCATTTT. It specifies CSAVKLNIYSNQPQHF.

This clonotype was seen at least ten times. V and J are TRBV20-1 and TRBJ2-3; 10 bases fit TRBD2. Losses at the gene ends were 2 bases for V and 2 bases for J; bases not matched to a gene: 7. There are 16 residues in the CDR3. The germline V gene has CDR1 DFQATT and CDR2 SNEGSKA (reference sequence). The CDR3, as DNA: TGCAGTGCTAGAAGCGGGGGGGCCACGGCCACAGATACGCAGTATTTT. Protein product: CSARSGGATATDTQYF.

The chain combines TRBV18 with TRBJ2-5; D perhaps matches TRBD1 (5 bases). The V and J ends lost 7 bases and 0 bases respectively, with 15 bases between them. The CDR3 contains 15 residues. The germline CDR1 and CDR2 sequences are KGHSH and LQKENI. Here the CDR3 reads CASYERARDQETQYF. In nucleotides, the CDR3 is TGTGCCAGCTATGAAAGGGCCAGGGACCAAGAGACCCAGTACTTC.

This clonotype has ten or more counts. The chain links TRBV12-3 or TRBV12-4 to TRBJ2-7; D is possibly TRBD1 (7 bases). This CDR3 has 16 residues. Trimming removed 6 bases at V and 0 bases at J, with 18 bases between. The CDR3 protein is CASRSTGARDSYEQYF. As DNA, the CDR3 is TGTGCCAGCAGATCCACAGGGGCGCGGGACTCCTACGAGCAGTACTTC.

This clonotype was recorded many times. This chain uses TRBV9 with TRBJ2-3; 7 nucleotides agree with TRBD2. The CDR3 runs 14 residues. Trimming took 0 bases from V and 4 from J; bases not matched to a gene: 2. Germline lookup yields CDR1 SGDLS and CDR2 YYNGEE. This chain's CDR3 is CASSVDGRPDTQYF. The CDR3 DNA reads as TGTGCCAGCAGCGTAGACGGGAGGCCAGATACGCAGTATTTT.

This clonotype was seen repeatedly, ten times or more. V gene TRBV10-3 combines with J gene TRBJ1-1; unclear D gene. The CDR3 sequence is 13 residues long. CDR1 is ENHRY, CDR2 SYGVKD, per germline. Trimming shortened V by 2 bases and J by 0 bases, and 4 bases separated the two germline ends. The CDR3 sequence is CAISETMNTEAFF. DNA of the CDR3: TGTGCCATCAGTGAGACAATGAACACTGAAGCTTTCTTT.

This clonotype was observed a handful of times. The rearrangement joins TRBV24-1 to TRBJ2-5, with D hard to call. Trimming removed 4 bases at V and 1 base at J, with 12 bases between. The CDR3 runs 15 residues. Germline-derived CDR1 and CDR2 are KGHDR and SFDVKD. The CDR3 DNA sequence: TGTGCCACCAGTGACCCGTCGGGTAGCCAAGAGACCCAGTACTTC. Protein product: CATSDPSGSQETQYF.

About this clonotype: One junction end disagrees with the germline gene, perhaps due to a read error. The genes are TRBV12-3 or TRBV12-4 and TRBJ1-1; unclear D gene. The CDR3 is 12 amino acids. Written as DNA, the CDR3 is TGTGCCAGCAGTTCTATGAACACTGCAGCTTTCTTT. Its protein product is CASSSMNTAAFF.

This clonotype has a count of ten or more. The chain combines TRBV27 with TRBJ2-2; tentatively, D is TRBD1 (6 bases). CDR1 is MNHEY and CDR2 is SMNVEV in the germline V gene (reference sequence). This CDR3 is 15 amino acids long. V lost 6 bases to trimming and J lost 4 bases, with 15 bases between them. In DNA form, the CDR3 reads TGTGCCAGCAGGAGGACAGCCCCCCCCACCGGGGAGCTGTTTTTT. Its translation: CASRRTAPPTGELFF.

This clonotype was recorded many times. This CDR3 is CASSEGAPLSGANVLTF. CDR3 nucleotides: TGTGCCAGCAGCGAGGGGGCACCCCTCTCTGGGGCCAACGTCCTGACTTTC. The chain carries TRBV9 and TRBJ2-6; the match to TRBD1 covers 7 bases. The CDR3 spans 17 residues. Germline trimming cut 3 bases from V and 0 bases from J; bases unmatched to any gene: 6. Germline V gene sequence: CDR1 SGDLS, CDR2 YYNGEE.